This paragraph covers one TCR beta chain sequence. Random hexamers were used to reverse transcribe the RNA input (0.5 to 1 ug). TCRdb processed the immunoSEQ multiplex PCR reads anew with MiXCR; each CDR3 protein has one entry. The table has around 190,000 distinct CDR3 sequences, 85% to 95% seen once. This sample was included in a study of CD8 T cells in Susac syndrome. Sequencing was carried out using CD8+ T cells from PBMCs. The TCR was taken from a human donor with multiple sclerosis.

The CDR3 DNA sequence: TGTGCCAGCAGCAGAAGACAGACTCTTGACACTGAAGCTTTCTTT. Residues: CASSRRQTLDTEAFF. The chain joins TRBV21-1 to TRBJ1-1. TRBV21-1 is described as a pseudogene. The CDR3 has 15 residues.